The present TCR beta chain was sequenced within a study of T cells in Graves' hyperthyroidism and ophthalmopathy. Whole-study results and caveats: Most thyroid clonotypes with frequency above 0.001 were detected in blood. In validation, the model predicted ophthalmopathy. These predictions came a median about 6.5 months before onset. A 13 V-J signature model discriminated ophthalmopathy versus stable hyperthyroidism.

Amplification targeted TCR beta CDR3 regions from RNA transcripts. HTBI primers drove first-round RT-PCR of the TCR CDR3. TCRdb redid the calling of the multiplex PCR reads with MiXCR, one entry per CDR3 protein. This sample has around 540,000 distinct CDR3 sequences; 35% to 55% occur once, and the top ten carry about 8.2%. Diagnosis of hyperthyroidism was new in patients aged 18 to 65, and its duration was under 2 months. About this clonotype: What it binds is unknown.

Trimming removed 7 bases at V and 2 bases at J, with 12 bases between. The CDR3 sequence is 14 residues long. Looked up from germline, CDR1 is SQVTM and CDR2 is ANQGSEA. The chain links TRBV29-1 to TRBJ2-6; D may match TRBD1 or TRBD2 (5 bases each). Sequenced input: peripheral blood or thyroid tissue (not recorded which). The sequence came from a woman under 30 with Graves' hyperthyroidism. CDR3 DNA: TGCAGCGCAACCGGGGCCACTGGGGCCAACGTCCTGACTTTC. Residues: CSATGATGANVLTF.